The 27 T cell receptor beta chains below come from one sample, sequenced in a study of T cells in Graves' hyperthyroidism and ophthalmopathy. Researchers amplified the TCR beta CDR3 regions from RNA transcripts. In the first-round RT-PCR of the TCR CDR3, the HTBI primer set was used. TCRdb ran MiXCR on the multiplex PCR reads and lists one entry per CDR3 protein. The table has about 560,000 distinct CDR3 sequences, over 15% seen once. Source material: blood. These receptors originate from a woman aged 18-29 years with Graves' hyperthyroidism.

This clonotype was seen many times. The J gene is TRBJ2-7, the V gene TRBV28, with D perhaps matching TRBD1 (6 bases). Germline CDR1 is MDHEN and CDR2 is SYDVKM. This CDR3 is 14 amino acids long. Between the trimmed V and J ends, which lost 10 bases and 3 bases, there was a span of 19 bases. The DNA for the CDR3 is TGTGCCACAACTAGGACAGCTGGAGACTACGAGCAGTACTTC. Its protein product is CATTRTAGDYEQYF.

This clonotype came up many times. The chain joins TRBV20-1 to TRBJ2-7; D is perhaps TRBD2 (6 bases). CDR1 is DFQATT, CDR2 SNEGSKA, per germline (reference sequence). V gave up 6 bases and J gave up 7 bases, with 22 bases separating them. The CDR3 loop spans 14 amino acids. For the CDR3, the DNA is TGCAGTGCATTCCGGGGCAGGGACTTCTTGGAGCAGTACTTC. Protein product: CSAFRGRDFLEQYF.

The genes are TRBV7-7 and TRBJ2-1; the match to TRBD1 covers 7 bases. The CDR3 totals 18 residues. In germline, CDR1 is SSHAT, CDR2 FNYEAQ (reference sequence). J was trimmed by 0 bases and V by 6 bases; bases with no gene match: 14. CDR3 sequence (DNA): TGTGCCAGCAGATATGGGACAGCTATGACGAGCTCCTACAATGAGCAGTTCTTC. This codes for CASRYGTAMTSSYNEQFF.

This clonotype has a handful of counts. The chain recombines TRBV20-1 with TRBJ2-7; the D gene is possibly TRBD1 (6 bases). Trimming shortened V by 0 bases and J by 1 base, and 13 bases separated the two germline ends. CDR1 DFQATT and CDR2 SNEGSKA come from the germline V gene (reference sequence). The CDR3 contains 15 residues. DNA of the CDR3: TGCAGTGCTAGAGAAGGGCAGGGGTTGTCCTACGAGCAGTACTTC. Translating gives CSAREGQGLSYEQYF.

The V call is TRBV20-1, the J call TRBJ2-6, with D possibly being TRBD1 (5 bases). Germline V gives CDR1 DFQATT, CDR2 SNEGSKA (reference sequence). The CDR3 consists of 14 residues. Trimming cost V 3 bases and J 4 bases, with 10 bases left between them. The CDR3 loop reads CSASQGPGANVLTF. Written as DNA, the CDR3 is TGCAGTGCTAGTCAGGGCCCCGGGGCCAACGTCCTGACTTTC.

The V and J genes are TRBV20-1 and TRBJ1-6; weak D call: TRBD1 (5 bases). CDR3 length equals 15 residues. Germline V gives CDR1 DFQATT, CDR2 SNEGSKA (reference sequence). V was cut by 2 bases and J by 6 bases, with 14 bases left in between. The CDR3 here is CSARPGTAFNSPLHF. In DNA form, the CDR3 reads TGCAGTGCTAGACCCGGGACCGCTTTTAATTCACCCCTCCACTTT.

About this clonotype itself: A clone one base away is much larger, so this may be a read error. Likely a read error: the CDR3 ends without its conserved phenylalanine or tryptophan. J is TRBJ2-3 and V is TRBV30; perhaps TRBD2 as D (5 bases). Looked up from germline, CDR1 is GTSNPN and CDR2 is SVGIG (reference sequence). The V gene lost 5 bases and the J gene lost 6 bases, with 18 bases spanning the gap. The CDR3 totals 14 residues. DNA for the CDR3: TGTGCCTGGGGGCGGGCGGGTATGCGTGATACGCAGTATGTT. Residues: CAWGRAGMRDTQYV.

This clonotype was recorded at least ten times. The J gene is TRBJ2-5, the V gene TRBV27; 7 bases agree with TRBD2. Germline lookup yields CDR1 MNHEY and CDR2 SMNVEV (reference sequence). Losses at the gene ends were 3 bases for V and 5 bases for J; bases not matched to a gene: 9. CDR3 length: 15 amino acids. CDR3 in amino acids: CASSLNAVGGETQYF. CDR3 nucleotide sequence: TGTGCCAGCAGTTTGAATGCGGTGGGGGGGGAGACCCAGTACTTC.

V and J are TRBV5-6 and TRBJ2-4; either TRBD1 or TRBD2 may supply D (5 bases each). CDR3 length: 16 amino acids. Between the trimmed V and J ends, which lost 2 bases and 1 base, there was a span of 13 bases. Per the germline V gene, CDR1 is SGHDT and CDR2 is YYEEEE. CDR3: CASSLLGVIAKNIQYF. CDR3 nucleotides: TGTGCCAGCAGCTTATTGGGGGTTATTGCCAAAAACATTCAGTACTTC.

The rearrangement uses TRBV6-1 and TRBJ1-1; tentatively, D is TRBD1 (5 bases). The CDR3 totals 14 residues. The germline CDR1 and CDR2 sequences are MNHNS and SASEGT. V was cut by 2 bases and J by 2 bases, with 9 bases left in between. The CDR3 reads CASSEYRRNTEAFF. The CDR3 bases are TGTGCCAGCAGTGAATACAGGCGAAACACTGAAGCTTTCTTT.

CDR3 bases: TGCAGGGGACTAGCGAGCACCGGGGAGCTGTTTTTT. Its protein is CRGLASTGELFF. The chain employs TRBV20-1 and TRBJ2-2; 10 bases are a match to TRBD2. Germline V CDR1 and CDR2: DFQATT, SNEGSKA (reference sequence). This CDR3 is built from 12 residues.

This clonotype appeared many times. Written as DNA, the CDR3 is TGCAGTGCTAGAGTGGCAGGGGGCCAAGAGACCCAGTACTTC. Protein: CSARVAGGQETQYF. The rearrangement joins TRBV20-1 to TRBJ2-5; 7 bases align to TRBD1. Germline V CDR1 and CDR2: DFQATT, SNEGSKA (reference sequence). The length of the CDR3 is 14 residues. V lost 1 base to trimming and J lost 1 base; unmatched junction nucleotides: 3.

This clonotype occurred a few times. V gene TRBV12-5 combines with J gene TRBJ1-5; 12 positions agree with TRBD1. Trimming at V came to 0 bases and at J to 5 bases, leaving 8 bases not matched to a gene. CDR1 is LGHNT, CDR2 FRNRAP, per germline. This CDR3 contains 18 residues. The CDR3 is CASGLVRGDRGRHQPQHF. The DNA for the CDR3 is TGTGCTAGTGGTTTGGTACGGGGGGACAGGGGGCGCCATCAGCCCCAGCATTTT.

This clonotype was counted many times. The DNA of the CDR3 is TGTGCCAGCAGACCGAGACAGGTTGGAGAGACCCAGTACTTC. This encodes CASRPRQVGETQYF. The J gene is TRBJ2-5, the V gene TRBV27; the D gene is possibly TRBD1 (6 bases). Trimming removed 6 bases from V and 4 bases from J, with 15 bases in between. CDR3 length: 14 amino acids. Germline CDR1 reads MNHEY; CDR2 reads SMNVEV (reference sequence).

The chain has TRBV20-1 and TRBJ2-3; D perhaps matches TRBD2 (6 bases). V lost 3 bases, J lost 3 bases, and 19 bases lay in between. The CDR3 sequence is 16 residues long. Germline CDR1 DFQATT, CDR2 SNEGSKA (reference sequence). CDR3 DNA: TGCAGTGCTAGGGGGACTCGAGGGGCAGGAACAGATACGCAGTATTTT. Translation gives CSARGTRGAGTDTQYF.

There are a few counts of this clonotype. This chain links TRBV19 with TRBJ2-7; 11 bases line up with TRBD2. The V gene's germline CDR1 is LNHDA and CDR2 SQIVND (reference sequence). This CDR3 is built from 17 residues. The ends lost 3 bases at V and 2 bases at J; junction bases unmatched: 9. The CDR3 region has the DNA TGTGCCAGTAGTATCTCCTATAGCGGGGGGGCCGCCTACGAGCAGTACTTC. It specifies CASSISYSGGAAYEQYF.

This clonotype was counted between two and nine times. The chain is built from TRBV3-1 and TRBJ1-2, with 7 bases identical to TRBD1. Germline V gene lookup returns CDR1 LGHDT and CDR2 YNNKEL (reference sequence). The J segment lost 3 bases and the V segment lost 5 bases, leaving 3 bases of the junction unmatched. CDR3 length: 13 residues. CDR3 amino acids: CASSDREDYGYTF. Here the CDR3 DNA reads TGTGCCAGCAGCGACAGGGAGGACTATGGCTACACCTTC.

This clonotype was found many times. The chain employs TRBV3-1 and TRBJ1-1; D is ambiguous. The CDR3 spans 12 residues. Germline loops: CDR1 LGHDT, CDR2 YNNKEL (reference sequence). V gave up 4 bases and J gave up 7 bases, with 10 bases separating them. The CDR3 sequence is CASSRNADEAFF. The CDR3 DNA reads TGTGCCAGCAGCCGAAACGCGGATGAAGCTTTCTTT. The complete variable domain, with remaining parts taken from reference TRBV3-1 and TRBJ1-1, reads DTAVSQTPKYLVTQMGNDKSIKCEQNLGHDTMYWYKQDSKKFLKIMFSYNNKELIINETVPNRFSPKSPDKAHLNLHINSLELGDSAVYFCASSRNADEAFFGQGTRLTVV.

This clonotype was detected only a few times. In DNA form, the CDR3 reads TGTGCCAGCAGTCCCTTTTTAGGTGGGCAAGAGACCCAGTACTTC. It encodes CASSPFLGGQETQYF. The chain carries TRBV6-1 and TRBJ2-5; D is undetermined. With 5 bases removed from V and 2 bases from J, the gap between germline ends came to 15 bases. The CDR3 covers 15 residues. Germline lookup yields CDR1 MNHNS and CDR2 SASEGT.

This clonotype has a count of ten or more. The chain carries TRBV2 and TRBJ2-3; TRBD1 is a possible D gene (5 bases). Trimming shortened V by 6 bases and J by 1 base, and 14 bases separated the two germline ends. CDR1 is SNHLY, CDR2 FYNNEI, per germline. The CDR3 is made up of 15 amino acids. For the CDR3, the DNA is TGTGCCAGCAGGGACACACGGATCGGCACAGATACGCAGTATTTT. Translated: CASRDTRIGTDTQYF.

This clonotype was recorded at least ten times. J is TRBJ1-2 and V is TRBV11-2; D remains unclear. Trimming left V 5 bases short and J 4 bases short, with 5 bases between. The CDR3 is 11 residues long. CDR1 is SGHAT and CDR2 is FQNNGV in the germline V gene. CDR3 bases: TGTGCCAGCAGCAACCCCTATGGCTACACCTTC. Protein product: CASSNPYGYTF.

In its sample, this clonotype was seen many times. J is TRBJ2-5 and V is TRBV11-3; a weak D match, TRBD1 (6 bases). There are 15 residues in the CDR3. Trimming cost V 2 bases and J 5 bases, with 15 bases left between them. Germline CDR1 and CDR2: SGHNT and YENEEA. The CDR3 DNA sequence: TGTGCCAGCAGCTTATCGGGACACGTTCAGGAGACCCAGTACTTC. Translated: CASSLSGHVQETQYF.

The rearrangement joins TRBV20-1 to TRBJ2-5; D remains ambiguous. The CDR3 is 13 residues long. Germline CDR1 is DFQATT and CDR2 is SNEGSKA (reference sequence). Trimming left V 6 bases short and J 4 bases short, with 15 bases between. The CDR3 DNA sequence: TGCAGTGCCACGCGCACAGTTGGAGAGACCCAGTACTTC. It translates to CSATRTVGETQYF.

This clonotype has a count of ten or more. This sequence joins TRBV29-1 and TRBJ1-2; 7 bases are a match to TRBD1. J gave up 8 bases and V 6 bases, and 12 bases lay outside the gene matches. The CDR3 extends over 13 amino acids. Per the germline V gene, CDR1 is SQVTM and CDR2 is ANQGSEA. The CDR3 DNA reads TGCAGCGTGTGGGGACAGCTCCCTGAAGGCTACACCTTC. Translated, it gives CSVWGQLPEGYTF.

This clonotype was found many times. The chain carries TRBV6-1 and TRBJ2-7; unclear D gene. The length of the CDR3 is 14 residues. Germline loops: CDR1 MNHNS, CDR2 SASEGT. Trimming took 1 base from V and 2 from J, leaving 9 bases between them. CDR3 in DNA: TGTGCCAGCAGTGAAGAACTGAAAGCCTACGAGCAGTACTTC. It yields the protein CASSEELKAYEQYF.

The chain joins TRBV4-1 to TRBJ1-6; D is possibly TRBD1 (6 bases). Germline V gives CDR1 MGHRA, CDR2 YSYEKL. Trimming removed 0 bases from V and 6 bases from J, with 15 bases in between. The CDR3 is 17 residues long. CDR3 residues: CASSQDPGGASNSPLHF. DNA for the CDR3: TGCGCCAGCAGCCAAGACCCCGGGGGGGCTAGTAATTCACCCCTCCACTTT.

On this clonotype: This clone may be a read error of a much larger clone one base away. The chain is built from TRBV12-3 or TRBV12-4 and TRBJ1-2, with 7 bases fitting TRBD1. The CDR3 consists of 15 residues. The junction had 13 bases not matched to a gene; V was cut back by 8 bases and J by 4 bases. The CDR3 coding sequence is TGTGCCAGCTGGGGACAGAGGAGCCTCCTCTATGGCTACACCTTC. Residues: CASWGQRSLLYGYTF.